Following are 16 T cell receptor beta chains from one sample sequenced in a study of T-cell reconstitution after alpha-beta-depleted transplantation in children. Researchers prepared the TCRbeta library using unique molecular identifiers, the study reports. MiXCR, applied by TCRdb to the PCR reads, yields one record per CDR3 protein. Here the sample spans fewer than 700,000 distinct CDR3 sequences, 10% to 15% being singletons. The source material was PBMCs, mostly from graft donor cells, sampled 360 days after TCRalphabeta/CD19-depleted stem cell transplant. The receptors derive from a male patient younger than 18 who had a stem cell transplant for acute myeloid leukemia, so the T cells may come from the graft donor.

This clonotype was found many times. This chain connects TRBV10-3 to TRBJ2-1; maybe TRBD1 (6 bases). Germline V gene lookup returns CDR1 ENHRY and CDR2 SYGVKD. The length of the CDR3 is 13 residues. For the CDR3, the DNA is TGTGTACTCGGAGGACAGCCGTACAATGAGCAGTTCTTC. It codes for CVLGGQPYNEQFF.

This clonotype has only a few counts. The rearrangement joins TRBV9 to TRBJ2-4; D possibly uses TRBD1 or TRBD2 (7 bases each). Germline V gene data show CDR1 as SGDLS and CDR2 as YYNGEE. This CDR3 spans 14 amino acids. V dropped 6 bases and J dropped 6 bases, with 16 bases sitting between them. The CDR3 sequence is CASTRGGAGNIQYF. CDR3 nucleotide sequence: TGTGCCAGCACCAGGGGGGGGGCGGGAAACATTCAGTACTTC.

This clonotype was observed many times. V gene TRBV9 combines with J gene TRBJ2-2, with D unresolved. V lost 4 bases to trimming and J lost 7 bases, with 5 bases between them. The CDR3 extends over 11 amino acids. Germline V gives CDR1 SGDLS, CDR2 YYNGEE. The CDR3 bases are TGTGCCAGCAGCAGAGTCGGGGAGCTGTTTTTT. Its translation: CASSRVGELFF.

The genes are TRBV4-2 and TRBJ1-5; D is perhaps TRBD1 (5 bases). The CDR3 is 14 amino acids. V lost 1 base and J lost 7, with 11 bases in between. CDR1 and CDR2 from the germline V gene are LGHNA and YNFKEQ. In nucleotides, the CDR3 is TGTGCCAGCAGCCAAGTGGGGGTCGGGCAGCCCCAGCATTTT. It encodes CASSQVGVGQPQHF.

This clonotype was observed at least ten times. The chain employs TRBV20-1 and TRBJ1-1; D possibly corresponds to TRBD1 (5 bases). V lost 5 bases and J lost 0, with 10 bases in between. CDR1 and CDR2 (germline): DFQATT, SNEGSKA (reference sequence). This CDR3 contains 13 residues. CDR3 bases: TGCAGTGCTGGACGGACATTGAACACTGAAGCTTTCTTT. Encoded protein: CSAGRTLNTEAFF.

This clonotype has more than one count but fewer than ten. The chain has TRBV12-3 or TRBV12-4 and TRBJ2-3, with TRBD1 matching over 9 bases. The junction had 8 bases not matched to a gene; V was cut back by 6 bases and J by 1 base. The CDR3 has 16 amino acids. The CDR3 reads CASSHRGLWGTDTQYF. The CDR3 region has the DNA TGTGCCAGCAGCCACAGGGGGCTATGGGGCACAGATACGCAGTATTTT.

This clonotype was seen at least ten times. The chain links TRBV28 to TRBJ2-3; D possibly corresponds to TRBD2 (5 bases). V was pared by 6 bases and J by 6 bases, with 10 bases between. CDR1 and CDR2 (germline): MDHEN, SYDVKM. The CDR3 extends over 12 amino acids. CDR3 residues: CASRIGGDTQYF. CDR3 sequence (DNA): TGTGCCAGCAGAATAGGCGGGGATACGCAGTATTTT.

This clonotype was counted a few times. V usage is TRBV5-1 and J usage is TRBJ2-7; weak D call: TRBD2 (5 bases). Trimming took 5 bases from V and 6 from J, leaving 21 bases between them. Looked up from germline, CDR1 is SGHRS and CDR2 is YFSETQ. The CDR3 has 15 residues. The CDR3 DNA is TGCGCCAGCAGAGAACCGGGGATAGTCGGTAGCGAGCAGTACTTC. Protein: CASREPGIVGSEQYF. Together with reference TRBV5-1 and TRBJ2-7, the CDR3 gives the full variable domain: KAGVTQTPRYLIKTRGQQVTLSCSPISGHRSVSWYQQTPGQGLQFLFEYFSETQRNKGNFPGRFSGRQFSNSRSEMNVSTLELGDSALYLCASREPGIVGSEQYFGPGTRLTVT.

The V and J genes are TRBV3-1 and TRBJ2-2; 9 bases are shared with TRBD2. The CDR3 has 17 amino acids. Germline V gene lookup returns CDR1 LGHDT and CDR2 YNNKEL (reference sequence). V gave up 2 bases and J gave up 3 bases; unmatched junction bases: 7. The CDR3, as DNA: TGTGCCAGCAGCCAAAGGGCTAGCGGGGAATACACCGGGGAGCTGTTTTTT. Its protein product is CASSQRASGEYTGELFF.

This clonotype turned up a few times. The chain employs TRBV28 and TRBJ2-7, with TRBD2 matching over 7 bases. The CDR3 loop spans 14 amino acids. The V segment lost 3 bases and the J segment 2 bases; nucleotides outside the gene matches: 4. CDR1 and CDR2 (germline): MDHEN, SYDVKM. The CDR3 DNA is TGTGCCAGCAGTTTTTCTAGCGGTGCCTACGAGCAGTACTTC. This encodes CASSFSSGAYEQYF.

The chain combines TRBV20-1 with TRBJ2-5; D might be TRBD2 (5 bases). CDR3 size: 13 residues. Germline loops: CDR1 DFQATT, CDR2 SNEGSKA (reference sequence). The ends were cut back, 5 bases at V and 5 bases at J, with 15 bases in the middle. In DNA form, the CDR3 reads TGCAGTGCTCGTAACCGAGGGCGGGAGACCCAGTACTTC. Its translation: CSARNRGRETQYF.

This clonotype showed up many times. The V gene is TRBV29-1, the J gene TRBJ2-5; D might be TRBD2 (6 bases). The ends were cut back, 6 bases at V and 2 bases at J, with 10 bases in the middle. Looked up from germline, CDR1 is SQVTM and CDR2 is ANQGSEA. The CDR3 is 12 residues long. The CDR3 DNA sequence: TGCAGCGTGGCCCGGGGGCAAGAGACCCAGTACTTC. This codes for CSVARGQETQYF.

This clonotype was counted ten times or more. The CDR3 protein is CSVDTSGTYNEQFF. CDR3 nucleotide sequence: TGCAGCGTTGACACTAGCGGGACATACAATGAGCAGTTCTTC. The chain carries TRBV29-1 and TRBJ2-1; TRBD2 agrees at 10 bases. Per the germline V gene, CDR1 is SQVTM and CDR2 is ANQGSEA. This CDR3 has 14 amino acids. With V trimmed by 3 bases and J by 4 bases, 3 bases remained unmatched.

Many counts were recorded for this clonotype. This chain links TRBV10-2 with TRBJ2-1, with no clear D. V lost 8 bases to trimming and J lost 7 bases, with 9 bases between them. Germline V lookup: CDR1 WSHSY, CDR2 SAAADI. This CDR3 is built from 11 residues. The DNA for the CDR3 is TGCGCCAGCTGTGGCGTGAATGAGCAGTTCTTC. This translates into CASCGVNEQFF.

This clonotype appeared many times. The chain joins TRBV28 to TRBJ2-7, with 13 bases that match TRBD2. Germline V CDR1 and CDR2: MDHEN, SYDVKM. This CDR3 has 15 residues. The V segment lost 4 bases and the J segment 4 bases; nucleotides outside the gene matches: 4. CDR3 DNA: TGTGCCAGCAGTTACCCGGGACTAGCGGGATACGAGCAGTACTTC. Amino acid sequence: CASSYPGLAGYEQYF.

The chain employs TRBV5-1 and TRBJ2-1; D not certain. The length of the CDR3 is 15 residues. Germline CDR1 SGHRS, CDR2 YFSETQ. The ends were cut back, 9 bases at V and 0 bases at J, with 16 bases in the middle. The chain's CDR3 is CATRTTESSYNEQFF. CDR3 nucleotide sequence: TGCGCCACCCGAACTACCGAGTCCTCCTACAATGAGCAGTTCTTC.